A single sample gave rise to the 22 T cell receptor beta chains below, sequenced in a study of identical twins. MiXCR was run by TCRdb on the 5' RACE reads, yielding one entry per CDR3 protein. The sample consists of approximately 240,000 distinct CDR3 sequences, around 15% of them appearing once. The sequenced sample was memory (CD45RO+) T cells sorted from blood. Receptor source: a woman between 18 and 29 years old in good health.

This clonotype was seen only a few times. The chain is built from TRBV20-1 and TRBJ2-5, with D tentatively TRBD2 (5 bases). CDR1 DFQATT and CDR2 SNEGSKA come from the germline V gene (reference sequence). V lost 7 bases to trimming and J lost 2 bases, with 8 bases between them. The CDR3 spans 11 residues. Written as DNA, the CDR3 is TGCAGTGGTAGCGTACAAGAGACCCAGTACTTC. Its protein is CSGSVQETQYF.

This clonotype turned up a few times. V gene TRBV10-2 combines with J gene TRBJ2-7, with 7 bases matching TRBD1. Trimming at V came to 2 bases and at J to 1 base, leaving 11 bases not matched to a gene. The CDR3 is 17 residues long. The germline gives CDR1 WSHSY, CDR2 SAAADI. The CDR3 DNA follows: TGCGCCAGCAGTGAGCCCCAGGGGGACAGTTCATCCTACGAGCAGTACTTC. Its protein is CASSEPQGDSSSYEQYF.

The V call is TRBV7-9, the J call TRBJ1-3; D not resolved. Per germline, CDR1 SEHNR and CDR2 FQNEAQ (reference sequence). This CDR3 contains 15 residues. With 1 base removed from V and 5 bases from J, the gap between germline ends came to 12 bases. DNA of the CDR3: TGTGCCAGCAGCTTAGGGGCGTCTGCCCGAAACACCATATATTTT. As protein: CASSLGASARNTIYF.

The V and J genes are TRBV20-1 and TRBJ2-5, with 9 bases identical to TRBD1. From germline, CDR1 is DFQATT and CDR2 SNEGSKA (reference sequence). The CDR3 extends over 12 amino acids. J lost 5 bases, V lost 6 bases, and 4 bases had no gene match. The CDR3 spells CSAGQGAETQYF. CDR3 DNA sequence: TGCAGTGCGGGACAGGGAGCCGAGACCCAGTACTTC.

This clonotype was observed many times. CDR3 in amino acids: CASSLGTFTSTEAFF. In nucleotides, the CDR3 is TGCGCCAGCAGCTTGGGGACCTTTACCTCCACTGAAGCTTTCTTT. V and J are TRBV5-1 and TRBJ1-1; no clear D. Germline V lookup: CDR1 SGHRS, CDR2 YFSETQ. The CDR3 runs to 15 residues. V lost 0 bases to trimming and J lost 4 bases, with 13 bases between them.

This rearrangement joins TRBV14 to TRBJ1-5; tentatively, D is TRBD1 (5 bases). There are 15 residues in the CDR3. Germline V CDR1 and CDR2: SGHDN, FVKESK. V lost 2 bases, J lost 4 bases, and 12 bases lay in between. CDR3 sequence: CASSQQLQENQPQHF. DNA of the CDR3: TGTGCCAGCAGCCAACAATTACAGGAAAATCAGCCCCAGCATTTT.

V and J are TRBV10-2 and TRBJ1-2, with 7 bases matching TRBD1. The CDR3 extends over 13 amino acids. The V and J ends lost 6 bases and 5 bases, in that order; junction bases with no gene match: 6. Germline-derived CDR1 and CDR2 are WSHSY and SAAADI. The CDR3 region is CASRNTGDYGYTF. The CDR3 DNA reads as TGCGCCAGCAGGAATACAGGGGATTATGGCTACACCTTC.

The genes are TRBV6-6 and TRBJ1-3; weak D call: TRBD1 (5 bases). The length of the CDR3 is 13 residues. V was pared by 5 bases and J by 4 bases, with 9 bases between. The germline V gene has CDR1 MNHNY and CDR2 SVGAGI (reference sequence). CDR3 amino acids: CASSRGSGNTIYF. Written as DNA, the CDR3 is TGTGCCAGCAGTAGGGGTTCGGGAAACACCATATATTTT.

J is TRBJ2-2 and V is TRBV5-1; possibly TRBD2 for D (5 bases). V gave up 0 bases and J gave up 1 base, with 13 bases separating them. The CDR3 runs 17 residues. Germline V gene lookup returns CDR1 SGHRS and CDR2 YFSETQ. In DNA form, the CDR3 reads TGCGCCAGCAGCTTGGGGTATCAGCGGCTGAACACCGGGGAGCTGTTTTTT. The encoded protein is CASSLGYQRLNTGELFF.

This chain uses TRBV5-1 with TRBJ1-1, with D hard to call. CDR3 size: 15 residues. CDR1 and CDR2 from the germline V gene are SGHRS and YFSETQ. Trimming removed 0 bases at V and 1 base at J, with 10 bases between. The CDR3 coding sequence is TGCGCCAGCAGCTTGGACCGGTGGCAGAACACTGAAGCTTTCTTT. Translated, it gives CASSLDRWQNTEAFF.

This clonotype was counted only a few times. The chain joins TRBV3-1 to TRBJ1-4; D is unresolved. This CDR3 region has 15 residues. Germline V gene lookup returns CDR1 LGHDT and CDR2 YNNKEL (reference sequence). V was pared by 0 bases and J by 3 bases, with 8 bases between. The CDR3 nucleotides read TGTGCCAGCAGCCAAGAGAGGGCTTCTAATGAAAAACTGTTTTTT. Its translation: CASSQERASNEKLFF.

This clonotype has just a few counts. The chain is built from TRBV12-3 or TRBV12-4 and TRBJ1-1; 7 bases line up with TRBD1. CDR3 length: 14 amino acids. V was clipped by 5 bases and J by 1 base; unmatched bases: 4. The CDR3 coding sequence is TGTGCCAGCAGTATAGGGACAGCGAACACTGAAGCTTTCTTT. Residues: CASSIGTANTEAFF.

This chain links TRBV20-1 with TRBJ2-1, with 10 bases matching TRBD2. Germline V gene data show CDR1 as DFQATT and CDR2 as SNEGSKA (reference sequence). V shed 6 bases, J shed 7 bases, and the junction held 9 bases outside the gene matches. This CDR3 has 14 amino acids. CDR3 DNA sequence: TGCAGTGCAGAGCGGGGGGGCCGTAAAAATGAGCAGTTCTTC. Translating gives CSAERGGRKNEQFF.

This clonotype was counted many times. The CDR3 nucleotides read TGTGCCAGCAGCTTAGGGGATGATACGCAGTATTTT. It specifies CASSLGDDTQYF. V gene TRBV11-3 combines with J gene TRBJ2-3; D remains ambiguous. CDR3 length: 12 residues. CDR1 and CDR2 (germline): SGHNT, YENEEA. Trimming shortened V by 1 base and J by 6 bases, and 5 bases separated the two germline ends.

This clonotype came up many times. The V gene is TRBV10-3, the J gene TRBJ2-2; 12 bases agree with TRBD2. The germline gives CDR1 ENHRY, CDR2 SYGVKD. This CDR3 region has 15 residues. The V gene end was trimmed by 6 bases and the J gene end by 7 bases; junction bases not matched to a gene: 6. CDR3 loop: CAIRTTSGGRGELFF. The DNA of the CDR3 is TGTGCCATCAGGACGACTAGCGGGGGTCGCGGGGAGCTGTTTTTT.

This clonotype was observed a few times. For the CDR3, the DNA is TGTGCCTGGGACGTCAGGGGGGGGTATGGCTACACCTTC. Translating it yields CAWDVRGGYGYTF. The chain employs TRBV7-2 and TRBJ1-2, with 7 bases identical to TRBD1. Germline assignment: CDR1 SGHTA and CDR2 FQGNSA. The CDR3 runs to 13 residues. Trimming cost V 11 bases and J 5 bases; bases outside gene matches: 11.

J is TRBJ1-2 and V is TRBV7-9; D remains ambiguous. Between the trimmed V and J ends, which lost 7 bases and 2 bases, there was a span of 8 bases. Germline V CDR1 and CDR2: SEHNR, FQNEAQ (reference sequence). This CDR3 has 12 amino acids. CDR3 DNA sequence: TGTGCCAGCACACGGTCCAACTATGGCTACACCTTC. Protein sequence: CASTRSNYGYTF.

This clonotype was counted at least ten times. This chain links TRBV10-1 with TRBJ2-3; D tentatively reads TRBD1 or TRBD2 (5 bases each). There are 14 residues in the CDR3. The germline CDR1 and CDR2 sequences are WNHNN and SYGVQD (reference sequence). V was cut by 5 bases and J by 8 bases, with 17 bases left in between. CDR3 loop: CASSSGTPTGTQYF. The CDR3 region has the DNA TGCGCCAGCAGTTCCGGGACCCCAACGGGTACGCAGTATTTT.

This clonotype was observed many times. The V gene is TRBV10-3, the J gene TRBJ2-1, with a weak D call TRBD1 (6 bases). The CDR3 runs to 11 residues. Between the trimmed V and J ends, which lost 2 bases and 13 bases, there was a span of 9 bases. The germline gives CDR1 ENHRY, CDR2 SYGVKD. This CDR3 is CAISEGQLQFF. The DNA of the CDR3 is TGTGCCATCAGTGAGGGACAGCTACAGTTCTTC.

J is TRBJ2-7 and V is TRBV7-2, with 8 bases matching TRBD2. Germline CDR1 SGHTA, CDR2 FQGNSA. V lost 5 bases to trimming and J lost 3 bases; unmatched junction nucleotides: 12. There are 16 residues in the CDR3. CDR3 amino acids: CASSTLDAGGSYEQYF. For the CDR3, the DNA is TGTGCCAGCAGCACCCTCGACGCGGGAGGCAGCTACGAGCAGTACTTC.

This CDR3 reads CASSYFLDAGANVLTF. The CDR3 nucleotides are TGTGCCAGCAGTTACTTTTTGGATGCTGGGGCCAACGTCCTGACTTTC. This rearrangement joins TRBV6-5 to TRBJ2-6; D is undetermined. Germline V CDR1 and CDR2: MNHEY, SVGAGI. The ends were cut back, 1 base at V and 2 bases at J, with 9 bases in the middle. The CDR3 runs to 16 residues.

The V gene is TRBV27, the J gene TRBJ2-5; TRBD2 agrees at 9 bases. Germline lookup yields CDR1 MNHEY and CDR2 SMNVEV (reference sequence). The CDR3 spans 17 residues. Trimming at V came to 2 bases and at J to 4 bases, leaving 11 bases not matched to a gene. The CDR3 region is CASSLGLASSNLETQYF. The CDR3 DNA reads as TGTGCCAGCAGTTTAGGACTAGCGAGTTCAAACCTAGAGACCCAGTACTTC.